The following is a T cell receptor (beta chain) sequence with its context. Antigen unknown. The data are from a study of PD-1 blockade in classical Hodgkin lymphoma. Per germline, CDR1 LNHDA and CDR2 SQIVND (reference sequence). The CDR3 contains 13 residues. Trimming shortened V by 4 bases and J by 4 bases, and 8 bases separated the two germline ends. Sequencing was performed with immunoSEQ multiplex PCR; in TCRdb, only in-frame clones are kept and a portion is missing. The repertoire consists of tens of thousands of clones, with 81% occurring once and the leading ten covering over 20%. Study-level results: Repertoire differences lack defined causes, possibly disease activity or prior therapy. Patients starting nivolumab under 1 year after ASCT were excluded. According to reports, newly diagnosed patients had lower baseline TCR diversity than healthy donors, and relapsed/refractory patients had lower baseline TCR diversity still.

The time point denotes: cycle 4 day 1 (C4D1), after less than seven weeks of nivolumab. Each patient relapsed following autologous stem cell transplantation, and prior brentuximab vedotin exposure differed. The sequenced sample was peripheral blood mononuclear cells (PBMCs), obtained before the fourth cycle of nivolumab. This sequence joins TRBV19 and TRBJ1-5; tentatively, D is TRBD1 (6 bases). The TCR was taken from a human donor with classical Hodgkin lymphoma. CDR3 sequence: CASSRQGNQPQHF. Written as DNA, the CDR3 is TGTGCCAGTAGTAGGCAGGGGAATCAGCCCCAGCATTTT.